This T cell receptor beta chain comes out of a study of blood T cell repertoires in COVID-19. At the level of the study: Acute and convalescent COVID-19 samples came from the United States, Italy and Spain. The cDNA or gDNA used as material had been derived from T cells, B-cell-depleted T cells, or PBMCs.

Under the authors' procedure: For nucleated cells, counts were estimated from reference gene primer amplification. Assay: immunoSEQ multiplex PCR; the TCRdb copy retains only in-frame clones and omits some. That table is the source of V, J and clone size, and D and trimming were worked out from the DNA. The sample consists of 100,000 or so clones, approximately 81% of them appearing once. The CDR3 has 15 residues. Germline V gives CDR1 LGHNA, CDR2 YNFKEQ. Between the trimmed V and J ends, which lost 1 base and 1 base, there was a span of 8 bases. Sequencing used peripheral blood. The receptor was isolated from a woman aged 65 to 85 with active or convalescent COVID-19. The V gene is TRBV4-2, the J gene TRBJ1-5; maybe TRBD1 (6 bases). The CDR3 here is CASSQGQESNQPQHF. The DNA of the CDR3 is TGTGCCAGCAGCCAAGGACAGGAAAGCAATCAGCCCCAGCATTTT.